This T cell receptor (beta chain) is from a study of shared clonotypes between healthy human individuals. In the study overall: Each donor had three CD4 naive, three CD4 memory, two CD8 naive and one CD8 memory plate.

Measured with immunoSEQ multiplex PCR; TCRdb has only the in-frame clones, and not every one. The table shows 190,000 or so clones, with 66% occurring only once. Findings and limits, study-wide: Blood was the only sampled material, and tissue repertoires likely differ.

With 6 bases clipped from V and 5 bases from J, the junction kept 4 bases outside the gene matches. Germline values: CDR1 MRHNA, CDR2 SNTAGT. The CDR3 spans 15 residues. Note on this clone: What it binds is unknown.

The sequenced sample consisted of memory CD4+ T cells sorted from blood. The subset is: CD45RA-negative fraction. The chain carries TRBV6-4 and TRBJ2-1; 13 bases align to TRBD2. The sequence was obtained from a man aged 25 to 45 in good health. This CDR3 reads CASSILAGGNNEQFF. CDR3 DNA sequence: TGTGCCAGCAGCATACTAGCGGGAGGGAACAATGAGCAGTTCTTC.